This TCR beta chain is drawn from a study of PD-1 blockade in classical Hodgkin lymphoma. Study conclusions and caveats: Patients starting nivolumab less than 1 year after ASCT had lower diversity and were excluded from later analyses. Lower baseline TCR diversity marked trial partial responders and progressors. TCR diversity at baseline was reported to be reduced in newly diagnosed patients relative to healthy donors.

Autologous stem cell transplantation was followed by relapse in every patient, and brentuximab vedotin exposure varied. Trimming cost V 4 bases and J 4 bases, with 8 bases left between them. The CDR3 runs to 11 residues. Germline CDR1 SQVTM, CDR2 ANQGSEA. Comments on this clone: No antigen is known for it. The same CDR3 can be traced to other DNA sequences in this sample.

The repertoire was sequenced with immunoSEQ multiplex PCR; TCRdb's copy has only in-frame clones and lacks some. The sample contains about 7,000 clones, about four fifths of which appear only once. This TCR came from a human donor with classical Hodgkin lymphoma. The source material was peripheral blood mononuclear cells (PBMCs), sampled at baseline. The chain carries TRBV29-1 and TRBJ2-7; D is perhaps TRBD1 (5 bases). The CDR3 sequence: CSVADSYEQYF. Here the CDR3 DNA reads TGCAGCGTTGCCGACAGTTACGAGCAGTACTTC.